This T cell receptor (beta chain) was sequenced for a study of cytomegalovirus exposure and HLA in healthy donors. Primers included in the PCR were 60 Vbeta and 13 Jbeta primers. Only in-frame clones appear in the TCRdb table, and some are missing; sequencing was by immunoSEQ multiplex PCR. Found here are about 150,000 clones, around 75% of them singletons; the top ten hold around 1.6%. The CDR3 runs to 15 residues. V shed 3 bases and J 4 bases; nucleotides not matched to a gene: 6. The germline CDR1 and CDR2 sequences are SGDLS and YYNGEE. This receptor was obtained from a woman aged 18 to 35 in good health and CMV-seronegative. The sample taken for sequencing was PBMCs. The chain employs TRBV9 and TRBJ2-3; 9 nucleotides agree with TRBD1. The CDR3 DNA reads TGTGCCAGCAGCGCCCGGGACAGGGTGGCAGATACGCAGTATTTT. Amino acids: CASSARDRVADTQYF.